The next 15 T cell receptor beta chains were all read from a single sample in a study of neurological immune-mediated disorders. TCRdb used MiXCR to reprocess the 5' RACE reads, holding one entry per CDR3 protein. In the table there are tens of thousands of distinct CDR3 sequences, 2.5% to 3% of which are singletons. What was sequenced was PBMCs. The receptors shown here come from a woman aged 30 to 39 with multiple sclerosis.

V is TRBV7-9 and J is TRBJ1-1; D not certain. This CDR3 contains 14 residues. Trimming removed 3 bases from V and 0 bases from J, with 8 bases in between. The germline CDR1 and CDR2 sequences are SEHNR and FQNEAQ (reference sequence). CDR3 residues: CASSFRRMNTEAFF. Written as DNA, the CDR3 is TGTGCCAGCAGCTTTAGACGGATGAACACTGAAGCTTTCTTT.

In this sample, this clonotype turned up many times. V and J are TRBV7-2 and TRBJ1-4; D gene unclear. V gave up 6 bases and J gave up 7 bases, with 15 bases separating them. The CDR3 runs to 14 residues. Per the germline V gene, CDR1 is SGHTA and CDR2 is FQGNSA. CDR3 amino acids: CASSPGIGGEKLFF. The CDR3 nucleotides are TGTGCCAGCAGTCCCGGGATCGGAGGTGAAAAACTGTTTTTT. Based on the CDR3 plus reference TRBV7-2 and TRBJ1-4, the full variable domain is GAGVSQSPSNKVTEKGKDVELRCDPISGHTALYWYRQSLGQGLEFLIYFQGNSAPDKSGLPSDRFSAERTGGSVSTLTIQRTQQEDSAVYLCASSPGIGGEKLFFGSGTQLSVL.

This clonotype was observed many times. This sequence joins TRBV20-1 and TRBJ2-5, with D possibly TRBD2 on 6 matching bases. CDR3 length: 14 amino acids. Germline V CDR1 and CDR2: DFQATT, SNEGSKA (reference sequence). The V gene lost 1 base and the J gene lost 5 bases, with 14 bases spanning the gap. The CDR3 coding sequence is TGCAGTGCTAGAGGGGCTAGCGAGAGGGAGACCCAGTACTTC. Residues: CSARGASERETQYF.

This clonotype was recorded many times. This chain joins TRBV28 and TRBJ1-3; D may be TRBD1 (5 bases). Trimming pared 6 bases from V and 0 bases from J, leaving 18 bases between. The germline V gene has CDR1 MDHEN and CDR2 SYDVKM. CDR3 length equals 17 residues. The CDR3 reads CASSPLWGGSSGNTIYF. For the CDR3, the DNA is TGTGCCAGCAGCCCCCTGTGGGGCGGTAGCTCTGGAAACACCATATATTTT. The entire variable domain, with the rest obtained from reference TRBV28 and TRBJ1-3, is as follows: DVKVTQSSRYLVKRTGEKVFLECVQDMDHENMFWYRQDPGLGLRLIYFSYDVKMKEKGDIPEGYSVSREKKERFSLILESASTNQTSMYLCASSPLWGGSSGNTIYFGEGSWLTVV.

This clonotype has at least ten counts. The V gene is TRBV15, the J gene TRBJ2-7; tentative D call: TRBD2 (6 bases). CDR1 LNHNV and CDR2 YYDKDF come from the germline V gene (reference sequence). V lost 0 bases, J lost 5 bases, and 20 bases lay in between. CDR3 length: 17 residues. The CDR3 DNA sequence: TGTGCCACCAGCAGAGATCTGGGCGGGACCTTAGCCGACGAGCAGTACTTC. It is translated as CATSRDLGGTLADEQYF.

In this sample, this clonotype turned up many times. This chain uses TRBV9 with TRBJ1-1; 7 nucleotides line up with TRBD1. The CDR3 extends over 15 amino acids. The J segment lost 2 bases and the V segment lost 4 bases, leaving 8 bases of the junction unmatched. The V gene's germline CDR1 is SGDLS and CDR2 YYNGEE. CDR3 nucleotide sequence: TGTGCCAGCAGCTCAACCGGGACAGCAAACACTGAAGCTTTCTTT. This sequence encodes CASSSTGTANTEAFF. Supplemented by reference TRBV9 and TRBJ1-1, the full variable domain reads DSGVTQTPKHLITATGQRVTLRCSPRSGDLSVYWYQQSLDQGLQFLIQYYNGEERAKGNILERFSAQQFPDLHSELNLSSLELGDSALYFCASSSTGTANTEAFFGQGTRLTVV.

This clonotype was observed at least ten times. The chain joins TRBV5-1 to TRBJ2-1; D ambiguous. Germline V gene lookup returns CDR1 SGHRS and CDR2 YFSETQ. The CDR3 totals 16 residues. Trimming left V 2 bases short and J 8 bases short, with 20 bases between. The CDR3 here is CASSFSPPPGVDEQFF. CDR3 bases: TGCGCCAGCAGCTTCTCCCCACCGCCGGGTGTCGATGAGCAGTTCTTC.

This clonotype was seen many times. The chain joins TRBV20-1 to TRBJ2-1, with a possible D match to TRBD2 (5 bases). This CDR3 region has 14 residues. Germline loops: CDR1 DFQATT, CDR2 SNEGSKA (reference sequence). The ends were cut back, 4 bases at V and 0 bases at J, with 10 bases in the middle. CDR3 region: CSAMWESSYNEQFF. The CDR3 nucleotides are TGCAGTGCTATGTGGGAGAGCTCCTACAATGAGCAGTTCTTC.

This clonotype was seen many times. J is TRBJ2-1 and V is TRBV20-1, with unresolved D. Germline CDR1 reads DFQATT; CDR2 reads SNEGSKA (reference sequence). The CDR3 covers 13 residues. V shed 4 bases and J shed 4 bases, with 11 bases lying between them. Written as DNA, the CDR3 is TGCAGTGCTAAGGCAATAGGGTACAATGAGCAGTTCTTC. Amino acids: CSAKAIGYNEQFF.

There are a few counts of this clonotype. This sequence joins TRBV7-6 and TRBJ2-2; D is unclear. Trimming took off 5 bases at V and 7 bases at J, with 8 bases between the two ends. The CDR3 totals 12 residues. CDR1 is SGHVS, CDR2 FNYEAQ, per germline. The CDR3 nucleotides are TGTGCCAGCAGCGACACCGTCGGGGAGCTGTTTTTT. It specifies CASSDTVGELFF. The complete variable domain, with remaining parts taken from reference TRBV7-6 and TRBJ2-2, reads GAGVSQSPRYKVTKRGQDVALRCDPISGHVSLYWYRQALGQGPEFLTYFNYEAQQDKSGLPNDRFSAERPEGSISTLTIQRTEQRDSAMYRCASSDTVGELFFGEGSRLTVL.

This clonotype occurred many times. The V and J genes are TRBV20-1 and TRBJ1-3; 7 bases are shared with TRBD1. Germline V lookup: CDR1 DFQATT, CDR2 SNEGSKA (reference sequence). The V segment lost 3 bases and the J segment 5 bases; nucleotides outside the gene matches: 7. This CDR3 comprises 14 residues. The CDR3 is CSASPGQARNTIYF. CDR3 DNA sequence: TGCAGTGCTAGCCCCGGACAGGCCCGAAACACCATATATTTT.

This clonotype was counted many times. The chain couples TRBV6-2 or TRBV6-3 to TRBJ1-1; D unclear. The germline V gene encodes CDR1 MNHEY and CDR2 SVGEGT. Between the trimmed V and J ends, which lost 2 bases and 5 bases, there was a span of 12 bases. This CDR3 has 14 amino acids. CDR3 DNA: TGTGCCAGCAGTTACGGAGGGCCGAGTACTGAAGCTTTCTTT. This gives the protein CASSYGGPSTEAFF.

There are many counts of this clonotype. The genes are TRBV20-1 and TRBJ1-1; TRBD1 aligns across 8 bases. This CDR3 is built from 14 residues. V dropped 3 bases and J dropped 6; count of bases not matched to a gene: 9. Germline assignment: CDR1 DFQATT and CDR2 SNEGSKA (reference sequence). The CDR3 region is CSASYRGLSAEAFF. The CDR3 bases are TGCAGTGCTAGTTACAGGGGGTTGAGTGCTGAAGCTTTCTTT.

This clonotype was found many times. The J gene is TRBJ2-7, the V gene TRBV6-2 or TRBV6-3; TRBD1 aligns across 8 bases. J was trimmed by 2 bases and V by 5 bases; bases with no gene match: 8. Germline V lookup: CDR1 MNHEY, CDR2 SVGEGT. CDR3 length: 15 residues. In DNA, the CDR3 is TGTGCCAGCAGTCGTACCGGGACAGGCGCCTACGAGCAGTACTTC. It encodes CASSRTGTGAYEQYF.

Many counts were recorded for this clonotype. The J gene is TRBJ1-1, the V gene TRBV7-2; D perhaps matches TRBD1 (6 bases). In germline, CDR1 is SGHTA, CDR2 FQGNSA. The CDR3 runs to 16 residues. Deletions cut 0 bases from V and 0 bases from J, with 11 bases between. This CDR3 is CASSLARTVMNTEAFF. As DNA, the CDR3 is TGTGCCAGCAGCTTAGCCAGGACAGTTATGAACACTGAAGCTTTCTTT.